The following is a TCR beta chain sequence with its context. Assay used: immunoSEQ multiplex PCR; TCRdb lists only in-frame clones, some missing. The data hold tens of thousands of clones, with around 90% observed a single time. The data derive from a study of siplizumab effects on memory and regulatory T cells. Germline assignment: CDR1 ENHRY and CDR2 SYGVKD. Germline trimming cut 7 bases from V and 5 bases from J; bases unmatched to any gene: 13. The CDR3 has 15 residues. What was sequenced was CD8+ T cells sorted from blood. This receptor was obtained from a human donor in good health. The chain joins TRBV10-3 to TRBJ1-1; 7 bases fit TRBD1. The CDR3 DNA sequence: TGTGCCATCAACGGAGACAGGGATGAGGGGACTGAAGCTTTCTTT. Its translation: CAINGDRDEGTEAFF.